Below, 14 T cell receptor beta chains from the same sample are listed, as sequenced in a study of cytomegalovirus exposure and HLA in healthy donors. It was with 60 Vbeta and 13 Jbeta primers that the PCR ran. Clones were read by immunoSEQ multiplex PCR, and TCRdb kept only the in-frame ones, dropping some. The data show about 150,000 clones, approximately 81% seen once. Sequencing used PBMCs. The receptor source for this set is a woman between 40 and 50 years old in good health and CMV-seropositive.

The V and J genes are TRBV5-4 and TRBJ1-2; TRBD1 matches 7 bases. CDR3 size: 13 residues. V dropped 3 bases and J dropped 7; count of bases not matched to a gene: 6. Germline values: CDR1 SGHNT, CDR2 YYREEE (reference sequence). The DNA for the CDR3 is TGTGCCAGCAGCTCCACAGGGGTGGCTGGCTACACCTTC. This translates into CASSSTGVAGYTF.

V gene TRBV7-2 combines with J gene TRBJ1-3; 9 bases line up with TRBD1. CDR3 size: 14 residues. The V and J ends lost 8 bases and 7 bases, in that order; junction bases with no gene match: 9. CDR1 and CDR2 (germline): SGHTA, FQGNSA. The CDR3 nucleotides read TGTGCCAGCCAGGGGCGGACAGGGGATAACACCATATATTTT. It codes for CASQGRTGDNTIYF.

This chain uses TRBV6-5 with TRBJ2-4; D remains ambiguous. This CDR3 is 13 amino acids long. Germline V CDR1 and CDR2: MNHEY, SVGAGI. The V end was cut by 6 bases, the J end by 4 bases, with 10 bases between. CDR3 sequence: CASSPDKKNIQYF. CDR3 sequence (DNA): TGTGCCAGCAGCCCTGACAAGAAAAACATTCAGTACTTC.

The V gene is TRBV28, the J gene TRBJ2-5, with 9 bases that match TRBD1. The DNA matches TRBJ2-7 better at its end, which makes the J call doubtful. CDR1 and CDR2 (germline): MDHEN, SYDVKM. The length of the CDR3 is 15 residues. The DNA of the CDR3 is TGTGCCAGCAGTTTAGCGGGACAGGGAGTCTACGAGCAGTACTTC. Protein sequence: CASSLAGQGVYEQYF.

The V and J genes are TRBV9 and TRBJ2-7; 9 nucleotides agree with TRBD1. This CDR3 contains 15 residues. CDR1 and CDR2 (germline): SGDLS, YYNGEE. The V gene end was trimmed by 4 bases and the J gene end by 4 bases; junction bases not matched to a gene: 9. For the CDR3, the DNA is TGTGCCAGCAGCAGCAAACAGGGGGCGGAATACGAGCAGTACTTC. This encodes CASSSKQGAEYEQYF.

The V call is TRBV6-1, the J call TRBJ1-2; unclear D gene. The V gene lost 3 bases and the J gene lost 6 bases, with 14 bases spanning the gap. CDR3 length: 14 amino acids. From germline, CDR1 is MNHNS and CDR2 SASEGT. The CDR3 region is CASSDTGRRNGYTF. The CDR3 bases are TGTGCCAGCAGTGATACTGGGAGACGAAATGGCTACACCTTC.

Comments on this clone: Other DNA sequences within the sample encode an identical CDR3. V is TRBV25-1 and J is TRBJ1-2; a possible D gene is TRBD1 (5 bases). Deletions cut 0 bases from V and 8 bases from J, with 10 bases between. Germline V gene data show CDR1 as MGHDK and CDR2 as SYGVNS. This CDR3 region has 13 residues. The CDR3 loop is CASSEYKRDGYTF. CDR3 nucleotide sequence: TGTGCCAGCAGTGAATATAAGCGGGACGGCTACACCTTC.

The chain has TRBV5-1 and TRBJ2-7, with TRBD1 matching 8 bases. J gave up 5 bases and V 4 bases, and 8 bases lay outside the gene matches. The CDR3 runs 14 residues. The germline V gene encodes CDR1 SGHRS and CDR2 YFSETQ. CDR3 region: CASSDRTGQDEQYF. CDR3 in DNA: TGCGCCAGCAGCGACCGGACAGGGCAGGACGAGCAGTACTTC.

DNA for the CDR3: TGTGCCAGCAGCCCCCGGGGGCGGGAGGCCTACAATGAGCAGTTCTTC. This sequence encodes CASSPRGREAYNEQFF. This rearrangement joins TRBV4-2 to TRBJ2-1, with 8 positions matching TRBD2. The CDR3 has 16 amino acids. The V gene's germline CDR1 is LGHNA and CDR2 YNFKEQ. Trimming took 4 bases from V and 2 from J; bases not matched to a gene: 7.

This clone was seen only once. This same CDR3 is encoded by further DNA sequences in the sample. The V gene is TRBV5-1, the J gene TRBJ1-5, with TRBD1 matching 7 bases. There are 15 residues in the CDR3. V lost 4 bases and J lost 1; bases outside the gene matches: 5. The germline gives CDR1 SGHRS, CDR2 YFSETQ. The CDR3 sequence is CASSAGTESNQPQHF. Written as DNA, the CDR3 is TGCGCCAGCAGCGCCGGGACAGAGAGCAATCAGCCCCAGCATTTT.

This clone turned up a few times. V and J are TRBV5-1 and TRBJ2-6; TRBD2 might be the D (5 bases). Germline V gene data show CDR1 as SGHRS and CDR2 as YFSETQ. The CDR3 covers 16 residues. The ends were cut back, 6 bases at V and 5 bases at J, with 18 bases in the middle. The CDR3 DNA reads as TGCGCCAGCACCTCTCGGGAAGCTCTTTGGGCCAACGTCCTGACTTTC. This translates into CASTSREALWANVLTF.

The chain is built from TRBV9 and TRBJ1-4; D unclear. The CDR3 contains 15 residues. Trimming pared 0 bases from V and 3 bases from J, leaving 9 bases between. Germline loops: CDR1 SGDLS, CDR2 YYNGEE. The CDR3 protein is CASSVGGVANEKLFF. The CDR3 DNA follows: TGTGCCAGCAGCGTAGGGGGAGTAGCTAATGAAAAACTGTTTTTT.

This CDR3 is CASSSQDSNNEQFF. The CDR3, as DNA: TGTGCCAGCAGCTCCCAGGACAGTAACAATGAGCAGTTCTTC. The V and J genes are TRBV9 and TRBJ2-1; TRBD1 might be the D (6 bases). The CDR3 covers 14 residues. Germline V gene data show CDR1 as SGDLS and CDR2 as YYNGEE. The V end lost 4 bases, the J end lost 5 bases, and 13 bases lay between the germline ends.

This chain joins TRBV5-1 and TRBJ1-3; 7 positions match TRBD1. Unmatched junction bases numbered 5, after V lost 0 bases and J lost 2 bases. Germline V gene data show CDR1 as SGHRS and CDR2 as YFSETQ. CDR3 length: 16 residues. CDR3 bases: TGCGCCAGCAGCTTGGGACAAACAGGGGCTGGAAACACCATATATTTT. Translated, it gives CASSLGQTGAGNTIYF.